This TCR beta chain was recovered during a study of T cells in localized non-small cell lung cancer. Whole-study findings and limits: Heterogeneity is still possible, as just one tumor region was sequenced. Greater blood T cell density accompanied longer overall survival.

This CDR3 is 14 amino acids long. CDR1 and CDR2 from the germline V gene are GTSNPN and SVGIG (reference sequence). Trimming shortened V by 6 bases and J by 8 bases, and 21 bases separated the two germline ends. Remarks on this clone: What it binds is not known.

The assay was immunoSEQ multiplex PCR, and TCRdb's table has in-frame clones only and misses some. The sample consists of about 130,000 clones, 89% of them appearing once. The V call is TRBV30, the J call TRBJ2-3; weak D call: TRBD2 (5 bases). This clonotype was obtained from a female donor at least 60 years old with stage I lung adenocarcinoma. The specimen was peripheral blood, collected before any cancer treatment. DNA for the CDR3: TGTGCCTGTGCTAGTAACCCCCTTCGGGGTACGCAGTATTTT. Translation: CACASNPLRGTQYF. Full variable domain (remainder filled in from reference TRBV30 and TRBJ2-3): SQTIHQWPATLVQPVGSPLSLECTVEGTSNPNLYWYRQAAGRGLQLLFYSVGIGQISSEVPQNLSASRPQDRQFILSSKKLLLSDSGFYLCACASNPLRGTQYFGPGTRLTVL.